This is a list of T cell receptor beta chains from one sample in a study of blood T cell repertoires in COVID-19. TCRdb's copy holds only in-frame clones and misses some; the assay was immunoSEQ multiplex PCR. The sample consists of about 34,000 clones, roughly 80% of them appearing once. Sequenced input: peripheral blood. The receptors originated from a man at least 80 years old with active or convalescent COVID-19. CDR3s include the opening cysteine and the closing phenylalanine or tryptophan. A D gene is named only where the DNA matches it firmly. Part of the rows lack a size; the others show once, few, many or a class for expanded clones.

TRBV27	-	TRBJ1-2	TRBD1	TGTGCCAGCAGTCCCGCTCCGGACAGGGTTCGTGGCTACACCTTC	CASSPAPDRVRGYTF
TRBV10-1	-	TRBJ2-3	TRBD1	TGCGCCAGCAGTGTCGGGACAGGGCTACCAGATACGCAGTATTTT	CASSVGTGLPDTQYF
TRBV28	-	TRBJ1-6	TRBD1	TGTGCCAGCAGCCGGGACAGGGCTCCCTTAAATAATTCACCCCTCCACTTT	CASSRDRAPLNNSPLHF
TRBV18	few	TRBJ2-1	-	TGTGCCAGCTCACCACAGAGGAACAATGAGCAGTTCTTC	CASSPQRNNEQFF
TRBV28	-	TRBJ2-2	-	TGTGCCAGCAGTTTCCGGGGGTTGACCGGGGAGCTGTTTTTT	CASSFRGLTGELFF
TRBV5-4	-	TRBJ2-2	TRBD2	TGTGCCAGCAGCACCGAAGCGGGATACACCGGGGAGCTGTTTTTT	CASSTEAGYTGELFF
TRBV25-1	-	TRBJ2-1	TRBD2	TGTGCCAGCAGTGATCACGGGACTAGCGTCTACAATGAGCAGTTCTTC	CASSDHGTSVYNEQFF
TRBV29-1	-	TRBJ2-7	-	TGCGCCGCCCTGCGGGAAAACTACGAGCAGTACTTC	CAALRENYEQYF
TRBV7-9	-	TRBJ2-1	TRBD2	TGTGCCAGCAGCTTAGGACTAGCGGGACACGAGCAGTTCTTC	CASSLGLAGHEQFF
TRBV15	-	TRBJ1-3	-	TGTGCCACCAGCAGAGACACAGGGACGAGTGGAAACACCATATATTTT	CATSRDTGTSGNTIYF
TRBV3-1/TRBV3-2	-	TRBJ2-2	TRBD2	TGTGCCAGCAGCCCAGCGGGGGGTTCACGGGAGCTGTTTTTT	CASSPAGGSRELFF
TRBV7-6	-	TRBJ1-1	-	TGTGCCAGCAGCCCGATACAGGAAGCTTTCTTT	CASSPIQEAFF
TRBV6-7	-	TRBJ2-7	-	TGTGCCAGCAGTTACAGGGAGATCCGATCCTACGAGCAGTACTTC	CASSYREIRSYEQYF
TRBV7-3	-	TRBJ2-3	TRBD2	TGTGCCAGCAGCTTACGGCCTAGCGGGGGGGCCACAGATACGCAGTATTTT	CASSLRPSGGATDTQYF
TRBV27	-	TRBJ1-1	TRBD1	TGTGCCAGCAGTCCCTGGACAGGAGGTGGGAACACTGAAGCTTTCTTT	CASSPWTGGGNTEAFF
TRBV19	-	TRBJ1-6	TRBD1	TGTGCCAGTAGTATTACGGGACAGAGTTATTCACCCCTCCACTTT	CASSITGQSYSPLHF
TRBV5-1	-	TRBJ2-5	-	TGCGCCAGCAGTCGGTCACAGGGCGACGAGACCCAGTACTTC	CASSRSQGDETQYF
TRBV6-5	-	TRBJ2-7	-	TGTGCCAGCAGTACCAGGGGCGAGCAGTACTTC	CASSTRGEQYF
TRBV19	-	TRBJ2-7	-	TGTGCCAGTAGTATAATCGGGCGGGGACAGCAGTACTTC	CASSIIGRGQQYF
TRBV6-6	-	TRBJ2-1	-	TGTGCCAGCAGTTTTCAGGGGTTGGGCAATGAGCAGTTCTTC	CASSFQGLGNEQFF
TRBV28	-	TRBJ2-4	-	TGTGCCAGCAGTGACCAAACAGTAGCCAAAAACATTCAGTACTTC	CASSDQTVAKNIQYF
TRBV2	few	TRBJ2-7	TRBD2	TGTGCCAGCCTACCGTGGGGGGGAAGGAAGGGCTACGAGCAGTACTTC	CASLPWGGRKGYEQYF
TRBV19	few	TRBJ1-2	-	TGTGCCAGTGATCGTCGGGCTGGGGCTTCTACCTATGGCTACACCTTC	CASDRRAGASTYGYTF
TRBV27	once	TRBJ1-3	TRBD1	TGTGCCAGCAGACTAACAGGGGCTGGAAACACCATATATTTT	CASRLTGAGNTIYF
TRBV5-1	-	TRBJ2-7	TRBD1	TGCGCCAGCAGCGGGAAGACAGGGGCAGGAGAGCAGTACTTC	CASSGKTGAGEQYF
TRBV6-5	-	TRBJ2-7	TRBD1	TGTGCCAGCAGAACCGGGACAGGGGGCTGGTACGAGCAGTACTTC	CASRTGTGGWYEQYF
TRBV7-8	-	TRBJ2-7	-	TGTGCCAGCAGCTTTAGGGACTCCCGAGAGCAGTACTTC	CASSFRDSREQYF
TRBV29-1	-	TRBJ2-3	-	TGCAGCGTTGAAGGGGCGGGAAGCACAGATACGCAGTATTTT	CSVEGAGSTDTQYF
TRBV24-1	-	TRBJ1-6	-	TGTGCCCCCTCCTTTATTTGGTGGAGCTCCTATAATTCACCCCTCCACTTT	CAPSFIWWSSYNSPLHF